One sample yielded the 29 T cell receptor beta chains listed below, sequenced in a study of shared clonotypes between healthy human individuals. Profiled with immunoSEQ multiplex PCR; TCRdb holds only in-frame clones, not every one. The repertoire includes fewer than 600,000 clones, 77% of them detected once, and approximately 12% sits in the top ten. Sequenced input: PBMCs. The receptors shown here come from a woman in her 40s in good health. Some clones in this sample may be carry-over from other donors' samples.

The V call is TRBV6-1, the J call TRBJ2-1; TRBD1 matches 7 bases. This CDR3 is built from 15 residues. Losses at the gene ends were 4 bases for V and 0 bases for J; bases not matched to a gene: 3. CDR1 and CDR2 from the germline V gene are MNHNS and SASEGT. CDR3 bases: TGTGCCAGCAGTGTCGGGACAGCCTCCTACAATGAGCAGTTCTTC. The encoded protein is CASSVGTASYNEQFF.

The V gene is TRBV11-1, the J gene TRBJ2-2; 10 positions match TRBD2. CDR1 and CDR2 (germline): SGHAT, FQDESV (reference sequence). The CDR3 runs 17 residues. Trimming at V came to 3 bases and at J to 5 bases, leaving 9 bases not matched to a gene. For the CDR3, the DNA is TGTGCCAGCAGCTTCCCTAGCGGGGGCATGGGGACCGGGGAGCTGTTTTTT. Amino acids: CASSFPSGGMGTGELFF.

On this clone itself: This is likely an artifact of a read error, given a far larger clone one base away. The chain recombines TRBV30 with TRBJ2-2; TRBD2 matches at 9 bases. There are 15 residues in the CDR3. Germline CDR1 GTSNPN, CDR2 SVGIG (reference sequence). The CDR3 loop reads CARSIVAGDGGELFF. In DNA form, the CDR3 reads TGTGCCCGGAGTATAGTAGCGGGGGACGGTGGGGAGCTGTTTTTT.

The chain recombines TRBV7-9 with TRBJ1-4; D is undetermined. V shed 6 bases and J shed 0 bases, with 8 bases lying between them. CDR1 SEHNR and CDR2 FQNEAQ come from the germline V gene (reference sequence). The CDR3 runs 14 residues. Written as DNA, the CDR3 is TGTGCCAGCAGAAGACTGGCAACTAATGAAAAACTGTTTTTT. It yields the protein CASRRLATNEKLFF.

The CDR3 loop is CASSTSGRADTQYF. The DNA of the CDR3 is TGCGCCAGCAGCACTAGCGGGAGGGCAGATACGCAGTATTTT. The genes are TRBV5-1 and TRBJ2-3; 13 nucleotides match TRBD2. Per the germline V gene, CDR1 is SGHRS and CDR2 is YFSETQ. The CDR3 totals 14 residues. With 4 bases clipped from V and 4 bases from J, the junction kept 0 bases outside the gene matches.

The chain uses TRBV14 and TRBJ2-7; 12 bases are shared with TRBD1. This CDR3 region has 17 residues. CDR1 is SGHDN, CDR2 FVKESK, per germline. V shed 1 base and J 3 bases; nucleotides not matched to a gene: 7. This CDR3 reads CASSQAVGTGGSYEQYF. The DNA of the CDR3 is TGTGCCAGCAGCCAAGCCGTAGGGACAGGGGGCAGCTACGAGCAGTACTTC. The full variable domain, with the rest looked up from reference TRBV14 and TRBJ2-7, is EAGVTQFPSHSVIEKGQTVTLRCDPISGHDNLYWYRRVMGKEIKFLLHFVKESKQDESGMPNNRFLAERTGGTYSTLKVQPAELEDSGVYFCASSQAVGTGGSYEQYFGPGTRLTVT.

The V and J genes are TRBV28 and TRBJ2-2; D is uncertain. V gave up 5 bases and J gave up 5 bases, with 15 bases separating them. CDR3 length equals 15 residues. Per germline, CDR1 MDHEN and CDR2 SYDVKM. The CDR3 here is CASSPPSSETGELFF. The CDR3 bases are TGTGCCAGCAGTCCGCCCTCGTCGGAGACCGGGGAGCTGTTTTTT.

The J gene is TRBJ1-1, the V gene TRBV28; no clear D. Between the trimmed V and J ends, which lost 4 bases and 8 bases, there was a span of 11 bases. The length of the CDR3 is 12 residues. Looked up from germline, CDR1 is MDHEN and CDR2 is SYDVKM. The CDR3 loop reads CASSSPTVEAFF. The CDR3 DNA sequence: TGTGCCAGCAGTTCCCCGACCGTCGAAGCTTTCTTT. The whole variable domain, remainder taken from reference TRBV28 and TRBJ1-1, is DVKVTQSSRYLVKRTGEKVFLECVQDMDHENMFWYRQDPGLGLRLIYFSYDVKMKEKGDIPEGYSVSREKKERFSLILESASTNQTSMYLCASSSPTVEAFFGQGTRLTVV.

The chain carries TRBV11-2 and TRBJ1-1, with D perhaps matching TRBD1 (5 bases). The germline V and J ends were trimmed by 8 bases and 1 base, with 17 bases remaining between them. CDR3 size: 15 residues. Germline V gives CDR1 SGHAT, CDR2 FQNNGV. The DNA for the CDR3 is TGTGCCAGCTCCTCTGAGGGACGGTGGAACACTGAAGCTTTCTTT. Translated, it gives CASSSEGRWNTEAFF.

The chain combines TRBV10-3 with TRBJ2-3; 8 bases are a match to TRBD2. From germline, CDR1 is ENHRY and CDR2 SYGVKD. This CDR3 comprises 15 residues. V was clipped by 8 bases and J by 5 bases; unmatched bases: 12. The CDR3 DNA reads TGTGCCATCGGCTCTGCGGGAGGAGTTATAGATACGCAGTATTTT. Translation: CAIGSAGGVIDTQYF.

On this clone: This probably arose from a read error, given a far larger clone one base away. The chain carries TRBV4-1 and TRBJ1-3, with D unclear. This CDR3 region has 15 residues. Germline V lookup: CDR1 MGHRA, CDR2 YSYEKL. CDR3 coding DNA: TGCGCCAGCAGCTCCCCATTCAGCTCTGGAAACACCACATATTTT. Encoded protein: CASSSPFSSGNTTYF.

V and J are TRBV29-1 and TRBJ2-1; TRBD2 agrees at 7 bases. Germline values: CDR1 SQVTM, CDR2 ANQGSEA. J was trimmed by 8 bases and V by 0 bases; bases with no gene match: 10. The CDR3 is 15 residues long. CDR3 loop: CSVEDRGRAPDEQFF. CDR3 DNA sequence: TGCAGCGTTGAAGATCGGGGGAGGGCCCCCGATGAGCAGTTCTTC.

The chain employs TRBV18 and TRBJ2-1; 9 nucleotides align to TRBD1. Losses at the gene ends were 3 bases for V and 9 bases for J; bases not matched to a gene: 6. Germline-derived CDR1 and CDR2 are KGHSH and LQKENI. The CDR3 sequence is 14 residues long. CDR3 DNA: TGTGCCAGCTCACCGCCTGACAGGGGGGGTGAGCAGTTCTTC. Translation gives CASSPPDRGGEQFF.

V usage is TRBV7-9 and J usage is TRBJ1-2; D is perhaps TRBD1 (5 bases). CDR3 length: 15 residues. V lost 1 base and J lost 2, with 11 bases in between. The germline gives CDR1 SEHNR, CDR2 FQNEAQ (reference sequence). In DNA form, the CDR3 reads TGTGCCAGCAGCTTAGGGAACAGGCTCAACTATGGCTACACCTTC. This translates into CASSLGNRLNYGYTF.

This chain connects TRBV6-5 to TRBJ2-2; possible D gene TRBD2, 5 bases. The CDR3 is 15 amino acids. Germline V CDR1 and CDR2: MNHEY, SVGAGI. Trimming pared 6 bases from V and 1 base from J, leaving 12 bases between. The CDR3, as DNA: TGTGCCAGCAGCCGTCTGAGCGGGAACACCGGGGAGCTGTTTTTT. Its translation: CASSRLSGNTGELFF.

The chain uses TRBV7-6 and TRBJ2-1; D uncertain. The CDR3 contains 12 residues. Trimming removed 5 bases from V and 5 bases from J, with 7 bases in between. Germline CDR1 is SGHVS and CDR2 is FNYEAQ. This CDR3 reads CASSLQDNEQFF. CDR3 in DNA: TGTGCCAGCAGCCTCCAGGACAATGAGCAGTTCTTC.

This clone was found a few times. The V call is TRBV5-1, the J call TRBJ1-3; a possible D gene is TRBD1 (5 bases). CDR1 and CDR2 (germline): SGHRS, YFSETQ. The CDR3 sequence is 15 residues long. Trimming cost V 4 bases and J 0 bases, with 11 bases left between them. CDR3 DNA sequence: TGCGCCAGCAGCCCGGGACCGAACTCTGGAAACACCATATATTTT. It encodes CASSPGPNSGNTIYF.

The CDR3 spells CASSLEGEDGYTF. In DNA form, the CDR3 reads TGTGCCAGCAGCCTAGAGGGGGAAGATGGCTACACCTTC. The gene calls are TRBV6-6 and TRBJ1-2, with D perhaps TRBD1 (6 bases). The ends were cut back, 6 bases at V and 6 bases at J, with 14 bases in the middle. The CDR3 runs to 13 residues. Germline CDR1 MNHNY, CDR2 SVGAGI (reference sequence).

V is TRBV5-4 and J is TRBJ2-7, with D possibly TRBD2 on 6 matching bases. The CDR3 consists of 15 residues. With 3 bases removed from V and 4 bases from J, the gap between germline ends came to 17 bases. CDR1 SGHNT and CDR2 YYREEE come from the germline V gene (reference sequence). The DNA for the CDR3 is TGTGCCAGCAGCTCCCTCGGAGGGAGTCTTTACGAGCAGTACTTC. Protein product: CASSSLGGSLYEQYF.

This chain uses TRBV30 with TRBJ1-1, with D unresolved. CDR1 and CDR2 (germline): GTSNPN, SVGIG (reference sequence). V was cut by 2 bases and J by 0 bases, with 13 bases left in between. This CDR3 region has 15 residues. CDR3 residues: CAWSRRRVMNTEAFF. CDR3 DNA sequence: TGTGCCTGGAGTAGACGAAGGGTCATGAACACTGAAGCTTTCTTT.

This chain uses TRBV2 with TRBJ2-3, with unresolved D. This CDR3 region has 14 residues. The germline V gene has CDR1 SNHLY and CDR2 FYNNEI. V lost 4 bases and J lost 3, with 11 bases in between. The chain's CDR3 is CASSGPRATDTQYF. In nucleotides, the CDR3 is TGTGCCAGCAGTGGGCCCCGGGCGACAGATACGCAGTATTTT.

The chain recombines TRBV12-5 with TRBJ1-2, with 7 bases aligning to TRBD1. CDR1 is LGHNT and CDR2 is FRNRAP in the germline V gene. CDR3 size: 17 residues. The trim removed 0 bases at V and 0 bases at J, leaving 7 bases unmatched. CDR3 residues: CASGLVVTGVPNYGYTF. CDR3 DNA: TGTGCTAGTGGTTTGGTAGTAACAGGGGTCCCTAACTATGGCTACACCTTC.

This chain connects TRBV5-8 to TRBJ2-7, with no clear D. Per germline, CDR1 SGHTS and CDR2 YDEGEE. The CDR3 is 12 residues long. V lost 0 bases and J 6 bases, leaving 7 bases between the germline ends. The CDR3 loop is CASSLVGSEQYF. As DNA, the CDR3 is TGTGCCAGCAGCTTGGTTGGCTCCGAGCAGTACTTC.

This clone came up once. A far more abundant clone sits one base away, making this likely a read error. The sample contains more than one DNA sequence encoding this CDR3. The CDR3 here is CASRPGNRNTEAFF. The CDR3 coding sequence is TGTGCCAGTAGGCCAGGGAATAGGAACACTGAAGCTTTCTTT. V is TRBV5-4 and J is TRBJ1-1; D may be TRBD1 (5 bases). The germline CDR1 and CDR2 sequences are SGHNT and YYREEE (reference sequence). Between the trimmed V and J ends, which lost 8 bases and 1 base, there was a span of 15 bases. The CDR3 sequence is 14 residues long.

The V gene is TRBV7-8, the J gene TRBJ2-3; D may be TRBD1 (5 bases). V lost 8 bases and J lost 3, with 12 bases in between. This CDR3 is built from 13 residues. The germline gives CDR1 SGHVS, CDR2 FQNEAQ. CDR3 loop: CASWGLVTDTQYF. The CDR3 DNA follows: TGTGCCAGCTGGGGCTTAGTGACAGATACGCAGTATTTT.

In regard to this clone: Other DNA sequences in the sample encode the same CDR3. J is TRBJ1-5 and V is TRBV28; D unresolved. This CDR3 region has 13 residues. CDR1 is MDHEN and CDR2 is SYDVKM in the germline V gene. The V and J ends lost 5 bases and 4 bases respectively, with 9 bases between them. The CDR3 DNA is TGTGCCAGCAGTCGGACGGTAAATCAGCCCCAGCATTTT. This encodes CASSRTVNQPQHF.

In the case of this clone: Mismatch with germline at one junction end may stem from a read error. The chain employs TRBV5-1 and TRBJ2-7; 9 bases match TRBD1. This CDR3 contains 15 residues. CDR1 and CDR2 (germline): SGHRS, YFSETQ. CDR3 sequence (DNA): TGCGCCAGCAGCACGGGGACAGGGTGGAGGTACGGGCAGTACTTC. It yields the protein CASSTGTGWRYGQYF.

This clone has just one count. A much larger clone sits a single nucleotide away, making a read error possible. The chain carries TRBV5-1 and TRBJ2-7; a possible D gene is TRBD1 (6 bases). CDR3 size: 14 residues. Germline CDR1 SGHRS, CDR2 YFSETQ. V lost 2 bases and J lost 3, with 12 bases in between. The CDR3 region has the DNA TGCGCCAGCAGCTTACCGGGACAAGTCTACGAGCAGTACTTC. This codes for CASSLPGQVYEQYF.

The chain joins TRBV10-3 to TRBJ1-1; no clear D. Germline V lookup: CDR1 ENHRY, CDR2 SYGVKD. The CDR3 spans 15 residues. The V gene lost 6 bases and the J gene lost 2 bases, with 16 bases spanning the gap. CDR3 sequence: CAIRATLEANTEAFF. In DNA form, the CDR3 reads TGTGCCATCAGGGCAACCCTTGAGGCTAACACTGAAGCTTTCTTT.